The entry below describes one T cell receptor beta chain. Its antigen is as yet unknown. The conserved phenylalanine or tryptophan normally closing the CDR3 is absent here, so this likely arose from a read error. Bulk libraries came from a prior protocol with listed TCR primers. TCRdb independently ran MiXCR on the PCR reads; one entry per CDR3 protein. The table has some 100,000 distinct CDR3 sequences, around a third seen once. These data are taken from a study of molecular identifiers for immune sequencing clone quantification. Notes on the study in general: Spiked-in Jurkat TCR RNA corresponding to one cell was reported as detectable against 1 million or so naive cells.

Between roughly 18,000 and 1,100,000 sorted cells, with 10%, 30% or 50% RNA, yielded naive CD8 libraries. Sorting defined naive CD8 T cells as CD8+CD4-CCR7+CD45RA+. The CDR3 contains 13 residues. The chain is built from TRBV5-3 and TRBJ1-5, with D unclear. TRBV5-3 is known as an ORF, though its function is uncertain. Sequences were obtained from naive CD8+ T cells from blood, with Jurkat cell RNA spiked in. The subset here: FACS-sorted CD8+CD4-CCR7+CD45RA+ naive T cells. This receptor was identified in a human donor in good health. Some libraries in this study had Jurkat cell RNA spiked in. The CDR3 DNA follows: TGTGCCAGCAGCTTGTGGGGAGGTCAGCCCCAGCATCTT. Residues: CASSLWGGQPQHL.